A single sample is the source of the 6 T cell receptor beta chains below, sequenced in a study of cytomegalovirus exposure and HLA in healthy donors. PCR was performed using 60 Vbeta and 13 Jbeta primers. Assay used: immunoSEQ multiplex PCR; TCRdb lists only in-frame clones, some missing. The sample lists some 130,000 clones; over 60% were seen once. The sequencing input was PBMCs. The receptors here all came from a human donor in good health.

Notes on this clone: At one end, the junction sequence differs from germline, possibly due to a read error. The CDR3 nucleotides are TGTGCTAGCAGCCCCCCAGGGTCCGGGGAGCTGTTTTTT. Amino acid sequence: CASSPPGSGELFF. This chain connects TRBV7-7 to TRBJ2-2; the D gene is possibly TRBD1 (5 bases). The CDR3 is made up of 13 amino acids. The germline gives CDR1 SSHAT, CDR2 FNYEAQ (reference sequence).

The chain employs TRBV11-3 and TRBJ2-5, with D possibly TRBD2 on 5 matching bases. Trimming removed 5 bases from V and 4 bases from J, with 17 bases in between. CDR3 length: 15 amino acids. CDR1 and CDR2 (germline): SGHNT, YENEEA. CDR3 DNA sequence: TGTGCCAGCAGCCTTGGCGGCGGGCGGGCAGAGACCCAGTACTTC. It yields the protein CASSLGGGRAETQYF.

This clone was seen just once. J is TRBJ2-2 and V is TRBV27; D perhaps matches TRBD1 (5 bases). The CDR3 covers 14 residues. Germline CDR1 MNHEY, CDR2 SMNVEV (reference sequence). V lost 4 bases and J lost 4, with 10 bases in between. CDR3: CASSYSTVTGELFF. For the CDR3, the DNA is TGTGCCAGCAGTTACTCGACAGTCACCGGGGAGCTGTTTTTT.

The chain is built from TRBV7-6 and TRBJ2-1, with D possibly matching TRBD2 (7 bases). Trimming left V 0 bases short and J 6 bases short, with 12 bases between. Germline loops: CDR1 SGHVS, CDR2 FNYEAQ. There are 15 residues in the CDR3. The CDR3 DNA follows: TGTGCCAGCAGCTTAGCGGGGGGGCCTGCCAATGAGCAGTTCTTC. Protein product: CASSLAGGPANEQFF.

The chain couples TRBV15 to TRBJ1-1; a possible D gene is TRBD1 (5 bases). V lost 1 base and J lost 3, with 12 bases in between. There are 15 residues in the CDR3. The V gene's germline CDR1 is LNHNV and CDR2 YYDKDF (reference sequence). The CDR3 here is CATSRVGGTYTEAFF. The DNA of the CDR3 is TGTGCCACCAGCAGAGTGGGGGGGACGTACACTGAAGCTTTCTTT.

The rearrangement links TRBV18 to TRBJ2-1; D unclear. Trimming left V 3 bases short and J 1 base short, with 10 bases between. Germline V gives CDR1 KGHSH, CDR2 LQKENI. The CDR3 runs 15 residues. CDR3 nucleotides: TGTGCCAGCTCACCGACACCTTCTTCCTACAATGAGCAGTTCTTC. This gives the protein CASSPTPSSYNEQFF.